Listed here are 27 T cell receptor beta chains from one sample, sequenced in a study of CD8+CD57+ T cells in acquired aplastic anemia listed by TCRdb under 2018. TCRdb records Illumina HiSeq 2000 as the sequencer. Profiling of TCR beta VDJ combinations and CDR3 sequences used genomic DNA as the template. Using fastp trimming at Q25 and MiXCR clonotype assembly, TCRdb reanalyzed the public sequencing data and kept in-frame beta chains. Rows merge per CDR3 protein into single entries with the most common DNA and genes. Within this sample are more than 150,000 distinct CDR3 sequences, with 50% to 75% of them counted one time only. The ten largest clones capture 46% of the sample. The sequenced sample consisted of sorted CD4+, CD8+, or CD8+CD57+ T cells (not recorded which) from PBMCs. The receptor set was obtained from a human donor with severe aplastic anemia or a healthy control (not recorded which).

J is TRBJ1-4 and V is TRBV20-1; 7 bases map to TRBD1. CDR1 is DFQATT, CDR2 SNEGSKA, per germline (reference sequence). The CDR3 spans 14 residues. V lost 3 bases to trimming and J lost 7 bases; unmatched junction nucleotides: 8. CDR3 in DNA: TGCAGTGCTAGGGGGGACAGCACGGCTGAAAAACTGTTTTTT. Residues: CSARGDSTAEKLFF.

The chain is built from TRBV7-9 and TRBJ1-4, with 11 bases fitting TRBD1. This CDR3 has 16 amino acids. V was clipped by 4 bases and J by 6 bases; unmatched bases: 7. Germline loops: CDR1 SEHNR, CDR2 FQNEAQ (reference sequence). The CDR3 is CASSYLPGQGDEKLFF. Here the CDR3 DNA reads TGTGCCAGCAGCTACTTACCGGGACAGGGGGATGAAAAACTGTTTTTT.

The chain is built from TRBV7-2 and TRBJ2-3, with D unclear. With 0 bases removed from V and 1 base from J, the gap between germline ends came to 8 bases. CDR3 length: 15 residues. Germline CDR1 SGHTA, CDR2 FQGNSA. The CDR3 sequence is CASSLAFDGTDTQYF. CDR3 in DNA: TGTGCCAGCAGCTTAGCATTCGACGGCACAGATACGCAGTATTTT.

The chain carries TRBV29-1 and TRBJ2-1, with TRBD2 matching over 7 bases. Germline CDR1 SQVTM, CDR2 ANQGSEA. Trimming cost V 6 bases and J 8 bases; bases outside gene matches: 7. The CDR3 consists of 12 residues. This CDR3 reads CSVRAGWDEQFF. Written as DNA, the CDR3 is TGCAGCGTGAGAGCGGGATGGGATGAGCAGTTCTTC.

As concerns this clonotype: A single base separates this from a much larger clone, so it may be a read error. The V and J genes are TRBV4-3 and TRBJ2-2; the D is unclear. Trimming removed 5 bases from V and 7 bases from J, with 20 bases in between. The CDR3 consists of 16 residues. Germline loops: CDR1 LGHNA, CDR2 YSLEER. CDR3 loop: CASSWVFRPDGGELFF. DNA of the CDR3: TGCGCCAGCAGCTGGGTTTTCAGGCCGGACGGCGGGGAGCTGTTTTTT.

This rearrangement joins TRBV7-9 to TRBJ2-2, with D tentatively TRBD2 (5 bases). The CDR3 loop spans 19 amino acids. V lost 6 bases to trimming and J lost 6 bases, with 29 bases between them. Germline values: CDR1 SEHNR, CDR2 FQNEAQ (reference sequence). In nucleotides, the CDR3 is TGTGCCAGCAGTTTGGACTCCCCACCGTTCGGGGAGCTCGCCGGGGAGCTGTTTTTT. Its translation is CASSLDSPPFGELAGELFF.

CDR3 in DNA: TGCAGTGCTAGAGATTGGGACGGGATCACTGAAGCTTTCTTT. Protein product: CSARDWDGITEAFF. This chain uses TRBV20-1 with TRBJ1-1; D perhaps matches TRBD1 (5 bases). V dropped 0 bases and J dropped 4 bases, with 12 bases sitting between them. CDR1 DFQATT and CDR2 SNEGSKA come from the germline V gene (reference sequence). The CDR3 spans 14 residues.

Turning to this clonotype: At one of its ends the junction is not consistent with the germline gene, which may arise from a read error. The V and J genes are TRBV7-2 and TRBJ1-2, with D maybe TRBD1 (5 bases). The CDR3 runs to 14 residues. From germline, CDR1 is SGHTA and CDR2 FQGNSA. CDR3 residues: CARSSSTANYGYTF. Here the CDR3 DNA reads TGTGCCCGCAGCTCTTCGACAGCTAACTATGGCTACACCTTC.

V gene TRBV2 combines with J gene TRBJ2-3, with D uncertain. The germline V and J ends were trimmed by 10 bases and 4 bases, with 18 bases remaining between them. The CDR3 is made up of 14 amino acids. Germline V lookup: CDR1 SNHLY, CDR2 FYNNEI. The DNA for the CDR3 is TGTGCCACTGAGAGACACTTTTTGGCAGATACGCAGTATTTT. The encoded protein is CATERHFLADTQYF.

The V gene is TRBV28, the J gene TRBJ2-3, with D possibly being TRBD1 (6 bases). Germline CDR1 reads MDHEN; CDR2 reads SYDVKM. Trimming took 3 bases from V and 5 from J, leaving 15 bases between them. The CDR3 runs 15 residues. CDR3 DNA sequence: TGTGCCAGCAGTTTCTCCGTACAGACAGGAGATACGCAGTATTTT. As protein: CASSFSVQTGDTQYF.

The rearrangement links TRBV24-1 to TRBJ2-5; 7 bases are a match to TRBD2. Trimming removed 3 bases from V and 2 bases from J; junction bases left unmatched: 8. CDR1 is KGHDR and CDR2 is SFDVKD in the germline V gene. The CDR3 has 16 residues. Here the CDR3 reads CATSDPLGGIQETQYF. In DNA, the CDR3 is TGTGCCACCAGTGATCCCCTCGGGGGGATTCAAGAGACCCAGTACTTC.

The chain is built from TRBV30 and TRBJ2-7; TRBD1 or TRBD2 may be the D gene (5 bases each). Per germline, CDR1 GTSNPN and CDR2 SVGIG (reference sequence). The CDR3 extends over 13 amino acids. The V end was cut by 0 bases, the J end by 3 bases, with 9 bases between. CDR3 sequence reads: CAWSVGGNYEQYF. CDR3 nucleotide sequence: TGTGCCTGGAGTGTTGGGGGAAACTACGAGCAGTACTTC.

Here the CDR3 reads CASVGRTLAGAFF. In nucleotides, the CDR3 is TGTGCCAGCGTGGGACGGACTCTGGCGGGAGCTTTCTTT. The V gene is TRBV2, the J gene TRBJ1-1, with TRBD1 as a possible D gene (5 bases). CDR1 and CDR2 from the germline V gene are SNHLY and FYNNEI. Trimming cost V 8 bases and J 10 bases, with 20 bases left between them. The CDR3 is 13 residues long.

This clonotype was recorded at least ten times. The genes are TRBV19 and TRBJ1-2; D is undetermined. Per germline, CDR1 LNHDA and CDR2 SQIVND (reference sequence). This CDR3 is built from 13 residues. Trimming removed 3 bases from V and 8 bases from J, with 13 bases in between. CDR3 in DNA: TGTGCCAGTAGTATTAATCCTACTGAGGGCTACACCTTC. Translated, it gives CASSINPTEGYTF.

The chain is built from TRBV5-1 and TRBJ2-2, with TRBD2 matching over 9 bases. This CDR3 region has 15 residues. The germline V gene encodes CDR1 SGHRS and CDR2 YFSETQ. V lost 4 bases, J lost 3 bases, and 4 bases stayed unmatched. CDR3: CASSPRLADTGELFF. The CDR3 DNA sequence: TGCGCCAGCAGCCCGAGACTAGCGGACACCGGGGAGCTGTTTTTT.

The genes are TRBV20-1 and TRBJ1-3, with a weak D call TRBD1 (6 bases). Deletions cut 6 bases from V and 2 bases from J, with 14 bases between. CDR3 length: 14 residues. CDR1 and CDR2 from the germline V gene are DFQATT and SNEGSKA (reference sequence). The chain's CDR3 is CSARQAGTGNTIYF. The CDR3 coding sequence is TGCAGTGCGCGACAGGCTGGGACTGGAAACACCATATATTTT.

This clonotype was seen only a few times. The chain links TRBV5-4 to TRBJ2-7; the D gene could be TRBD1 or TRBD2 (5 bases each). V was pared by 3 bases and J by 6 bases, with 16 bases between. The germline V gene has CDR1 SGHNT and CDR2 YYREEE (reference sequence). This CDR3 comprises 14 residues. The CDR3 sequence is CASSSYRGAREQYF. CDR3 DNA sequence: TGTGCCAGCAGCTCTTATAGGGGAGCACGCGAGCAGTACTTC.

This clonotype was observed at least ten times. The chain combines TRBV19 with TRBJ1-1; D gene unclear. The CDR3 sequence is 14 residues long. Germline V gene sequence: CDR1 LNHDA, CDR2 SQIVND (reference sequence). Deletions cut 5 bases from V and 0 bases from J, with 10 bases between. This CDR3 is CASSYAGMNTEAFF. Here the CDR3 DNA reads TGTGCCAGTAGTTATGCCGGTATGAACACTGAAGCTTTCTTT.

This clonotype showed up just a few times. The chain carries TRBV7-9 and TRBJ2-1; D not resolved. V shed 1 base and J shed 8 bases, with 0 bases lying between them. This CDR3 is built from 10 residues. Per germline, CDR1 SEHNR and CDR2 FQNEAQ (reference sequence). This CDR3 is CASSLDEQFF. CDR3 DNA: TGTGCCAGCAGCTTAGATGAGCAGTTCTTC. Using reference TRBV7-9 and TRBJ2-1 for the parts outside the CDR3, the full variable domain is DTGVSQNPRHKITKRGQNVTFRCDPISEHNRLYWYRQTLGQGPEFLTYFQNEAQLEKSRLLSDRFSAERPKGSFSTLEIQRTEQGDSAMYLCASSLDEQFFGPGTRLTVL.

The chain uses TRBV7-9 and TRBJ2-5; 9 bases match TRBD1. Germline V gives CDR1 SEHNR, CDR2 FQNEAQ (reference sequence). V shed 6 bases and J 5 bases; nucleotides not matched to a gene: 7. The CDR3 consists of 14 residues. CDR3 coding DNA: TGTGCCAGCAGTCCGGGACAGGGAACGGAGACCCAGTACTTC. Translating it yields CASSPGQGTETQYF.

This rearrangement joins TRBV29-1 to TRBJ2-3; 9 positions match TRBD2. CDR3 size: 15 residues. CDR1 SQVTM and CDR2 ANQGSEA come from the germline V gene. J lost 3 bases, V lost 1 base, and 5 bases had no gene match. CDR3 region: CSVEVAGVGTDTQYF. The CDR3 DNA reads TGCAGCGTTGAAGTAGCGGGAGTGGGTACAGATACGCAGTATTTT.

This clonotype was counted at least ten times. V and J are TRBV4-3 and TRBJ1-1, with D perhaps TRBD1 (5 bases). CDR3 length: 15 residues. The germline V and J ends were trimmed by 0 bases and 6 bases, with 14 bases remaining between them. The germline CDR1 and CDR2 sequences are LGHNA and YSLEER. CDR3 DNA: TGCGCCAGCAGCCAAGAAACGGGCAGGGTGGCTGAAGCTTTCTTT. Translating gives CASSQETGRVAEAFF.

J is TRBJ2-3 and V is TRBV29-1; 9 nucleotides agree with TRBD2. Germline CDR1 reads SQVTM; CDR2 reads ANQGSEA. The CDR3 has 15 amino acids. The J segment lost 1 base and the V segment lost 5 bases, leaving 7 bases of the junction unmatched. CDR3 nucleotide sequence: TGCAGCGTTCCATCAAGCGGGAGGCGCACAGATACGCAGTATTTT. It translates to CSVPSSGRRTDTQYF.

The V call is TRBV19, the J call TRBJ1-6; 9 bases fit TRBD1. The germline CDR1 and CDR2 sequences are LNHDA and SQIVND (reference sequence). Unmatched junction bases numbered 5, after V lost 2 bases and J lost 6 bases. CDR3 length equals 16 residues. The CDR3 here is CASSIRSGQGNSPLHF. The DNA for the CDR3 is TGTGCCAGTAGTATACGTTCGGGACAGGGTAATTCACCCCTCCACTTT.

V and J are TRBV6-5 and TRBJ2-5; 8 bases line up with TRBD1. The ends lost 0 bases at V and 10 bases at J; junction bases unmatched: 1. From germline, CDR1 is MNHEY and CDR2 SVGAGI. This CDR3 is built from 12 residues. The DNA for the CDR3 is TGTGCCAGCAGTTACTCCACAGGGGGCCAGTACTTC. Translated: CASSYSTGGQYF.

The rearrangement uses TRBV9 and TRBJ2-5; no firm D call. Germline assignment: CDR1 SGDLS and CDR2 YYNGEE. Trimming removed 0 bases from V and 2 bases from J, with 8 bases in between. The length of the CDR3 is 14 residues. The DNA of the CDR3 is TGTGCCAGCAGCGTAGGTCCCACTCAAGAGACCCAGTACTTC. Its translation is CASSVGPTQETQYF.

This clonotype has a count of ten or more. V is TRBV5-1 and J is TRBJ2-7; 7 nucleotides agree with TRBD1. The CDR3 is 14 residues long. V lost 4 bases, J lost 6 bases, and 10 bases stayed unmatched. Looked up from germline, CDR1 is SGHRS and CDR2 is YFSETQ. This CDR3 reads CASSHQDRLGEQYF. CDR3 bases: TGCGCCAGCAGCCATCAGGACAGGCTGGGCGAGCAGTACTTC.